The rows below give T cell receptor beta chains drawn from one sample of a study of T cells in localized non-small cell lung cancer. Using immunoSEQ multiplex PCR, the repertoire was profiled, and TCRdb retains in-frame clones only, with some absent. Among roughly 18,000 clones listed, over 75% were seen once. Sample: peripheral blood, taken before any cancer treatment. Receptors were obtained from a female donor aged 60 or older with stage I lung adenocarcinoma. CDR3s leave out the opening cysteine and the closing phenylalanine or tryptophan.

j_call	v_call	cdr3_aa
TRBJ1-2	TRBV6-5	ASSYSPRQWGYT
TRBJ1-1	TRBV6-5	ASSYAVDENTEAF
TRBJ2-7	TRBV6-5	ASSYSPGGGAYEQY
TRBJ2-5	TRBV9	ASSVESAPATQY
TRBJ1-2	TRBV19	ASSIEVYEGYT
TRBJ2-5	TRBV27	ASSQRQAETQY
TRBJ1-1	TRBV9	ASSVPVLGGNTEAF
TRBJ1-5	TRBV4-2	ASSQDEGYQPQH
TRBJ1-5	TRBV5-1	ASSLGARDGNQPQH
TRBJ1-2	TRBV6-1	ASSGPSSGQGAGYT
TRBJ2-5	TRBV27	ASSLWYPQETQY
TRBJ1-1	TRBV14	ASSQVFSIGLNTEAF
TRBJ1-4	TRBV27	ASRKGQINEKLF
TRBJ1-5	TRBV6-6	ASSRGRAGDQPQH
TRBJ1-1	TRBV5-6	ASTAAGGMVGTEAF
TRBJ1-1	TRBV19	ASSMTLQGNTEAF